Listed here is a single T cell receptor (beta chain). Assay: immunoSEQ multiplex PCR; the TCRdb copy retains only in-frame clones and omits some. The sample lists 100,000 to 150,000 clones; roughly 91% were seen once. The sample comes from a study of T cell responses to AZD1222 COVID-19 vaccine. CDR1 is MNHEY, CDR2 SVGEGT, per germline. CDR3 length: 15 amino acids. V lost 5 bases, J lost 0 bases, and 11 bases lay in between. The sequence came from an adult in good health. This specimen was peripheral blood, taken on day 0 of MenACWY control vaccination. The genes are TRBV6-2 or TRBV6-3 and TRBJ2-1; TRBD2 might be the D (5 bases). CDR3: CASSADSSSYNEQFF. DNA of the CDR3: TGTGCCAGCAGTGCGGACTCGAGCTCCTACAATGAGCAGTTCTTC.